What follows are 3 T cell receptor beta chains derived from one specimen sequenced in a study of blood T cell repertoires in COVID-19. Profiling relied on immunoSEQ multiplex PCR, and the TCRdb table lists in-frame clones only, not all of them. Here the sample spans around 150,000 clones, 75% to 90% being singletons. Sequenced: peripheral blood. These receptors were taken from a woman aged 60-75 years with active or convalescent COVID-19.

The genes are TRBV19 and TRBJ2-1, with TRBD2 matching 13 bases. This CDR3 region has 15 residues. The germline V gene encodes CDR1 LNHDA and CDR2 SQIVND (reference sequence). V gave up 3 bases and J gave up 8 bases; unmatched junction bases: 4. The CDR3 spells CASSITSGGADEQFF. For the CDR3, the DNA is TGTGCCAGTAGTATCACTAGCGGGGGGGCCGATGAGCAGTTCTTC. The variable domain in full, with the rest retrieved from reference TRBV19 and TRBJ2-1, is DGGITQSPKYLFRKEGQNVTLSCEQNLNHDAMYWYRQDPGQGLRLIYYSQIVNDFQKGDIAEGYSVSREKKESFPLTVTSAQKNPTAFYLCASSITSGGADEQFFGPGTRLTVL.

The chain combines TRBV20-1 with TRBJ1-3, with 7 bases that match TRBD1. Germline CDR1 is DFQATT and CDR2 is SNEGSKA (reference sequence). The V and J ends lost 3 bases and 7 bases, in that order; junction bases with no gene match: 12. This CDR3 comprises 15 residues. The CDR3 here is CSASTPGGKRNTIYF. The CDR3 DNA follows: TGCAGTGCTAGTACGCCAGGGGGAAAAAGGAACACCATATATTTT.

The chain is built from TRBV12-5 and TRBJ2-1, with TRBD2 matching over 9 bases. V lost 8 bases and J lost 8; bases outside the gene matches: 7. Germline V gene lookup returns CDR1 LGHNT and CDR2 FRNRAP. This CDR3 region has 13 residues. This chain's CDR3 is CASLAGGRYEQFF. The CDR3 DNA sequence: TGTGCTAGTCTGGCGGGGGGGCGCTATGAGCAGTTCTTC.